The table lists the clone carrying this T cell receptor (beta chain) with many counts. V gave up 4 bases and J gave up 7 bases, with 11 bases separating them. This CDR3 comprises 13 residues. CDR1 and CDR2 (germline): SQVTM, ANQGSEA. This sample stems from a study of T cells in Graves' hyperthyroidism and ophthalmopathy. Amplified TCR beta CDR3 regions came from RNA transcripts. Primed by the HTBI set, a first-round RT-PCR was run on the TCR CDR3. TCRdb re-derived calls from the multiplex PCR reads in MiXCR, one entry per CDR3 protein. The sample contains about 700,000 distinct CDR3 sequences, 45% of which appear only once.

The genes are TRBV29-1 and TRBJ1-6; maybe TRBD1 (5 bases). The TCR was taken from an adult man with Graves' disease, either hyperthyroidism or ophthalmopathy (not recorded which). Sequenced sample: peripheral blood or thyroid tissue (not recorded which). Here the CDR3 reads CSVAGRTNSPLHF. The CDR3 coding sequence is TGCAGCGTTGCGGGACGGACAAATTCACCCCTCCACTTT.